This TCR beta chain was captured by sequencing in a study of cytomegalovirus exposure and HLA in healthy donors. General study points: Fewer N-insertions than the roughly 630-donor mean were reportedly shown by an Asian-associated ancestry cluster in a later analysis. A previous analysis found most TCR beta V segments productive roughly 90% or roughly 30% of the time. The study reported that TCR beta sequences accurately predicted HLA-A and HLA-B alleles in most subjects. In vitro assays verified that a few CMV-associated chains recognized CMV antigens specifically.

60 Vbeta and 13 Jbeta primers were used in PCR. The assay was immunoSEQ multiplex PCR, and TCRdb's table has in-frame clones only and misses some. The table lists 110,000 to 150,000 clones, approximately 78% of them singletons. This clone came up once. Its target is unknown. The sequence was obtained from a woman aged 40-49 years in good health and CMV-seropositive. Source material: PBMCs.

CDR3 loop: CASRHQGSTEAFF. The CDR3 DNA reads TGTGCCAGCAGACACCAGGGAAGCACTGAAGCTTTCTTT. The rearrangement links TRBV6-1 to TRBJ1-1; D may be TRBD1 (5 bases). Trimming took off 6 bases at V and 4 bases at J, with 12 bases between the two ends. This CDR3 has 13 amino acids. In germline, CDR1 is MNHNS, CDR2 SASEGT.